Below are 18 T cell receptor beta chains sequenced from a single sample in a study of shared clonotypes between healthy human individuals. Profiling relied on immunoSEQ multiplex PCR, and the TCRdb table lists in-frame clones only, not all of them. The sample lists about 1.5 million clones, roughly 97% occurring once. Specimen: naive CD4+ T cells sorted from blood. Described subset: CD45RA+ positively selected. The receptors stem from a man aged 30-40 years in good health.

This clone was counted a single time. The chain is built from TRBV7-6 and TRBJ1-5; D is unresolved. This CDR3 comprises 16 residues. Per the germline V gene, CDR1 is SGHVS and CDR2 is FNYEAQ. Trimming left V 5 bases short and J 6 bases short, with 20 bases between. Here the CDR3 reads CASSALGVTRGQPQHF. CDR3 DNA: TGTGCCAGCAGCGCCCTGGGAGTCACACGTGGTCAGCCCCAGCATTTT.

The chain links TRBV6-5 to TRBJ2-1, with TRBD2 matching over 7 bases. Germline V gene sequence: CDR1 MNHEY, CDR2 SVGAGI. The trim removed 2 bases at V and 6 bases at J, leaving 7 bases unmatched. The CDR3 contains 15 residues. CDR3 sequence reads: CASSYPGLDGNEQFF. CDR3 sequence (DNA): TGTGCCAGCAGTTACCCCGGACTAGACGGCAATGAGCAGTTCTTC.

This clone was counted once. V gene TRBV7-2 combines with J gene TRBJ2-7, with D possibly matching TRBD1 (6 bases). Germline lookup yields CDR1 SGHTA and CDR2 FQGNSA. The V end lost 5 bases, the J end lost 2 bases, and 13 bases lay between the germline ends. The CDR3 totals 14 residues. CDR3 sequence: CASSRSTGTYEQYF. The CDR3 region has the DNA TGTGCCAGCAGCCGTTCGACAGGAACCTACGAGCAGTACTTC.

This chain connects TRBV27 to TRBJ2-7; 11 bases line up with TRBD2. Per germline, CDR1 MNHEY and CDR2 SMNVEV (reference sequence). V dropped 4 bases and J dropped 0; count of bases not matched to a gene: 5. This CDR3 contains 16 residues. CDR3: CASSSLSGRASYEQYF. The CDR3 coding sequence is TGTGCCAGCAGTTCACTTAGCGGGAGGGCCTCCTACGAGCAGTACTTC.

The J gene is TRBJ2-7, the V gene TRBV28; TRBD2 agrees at 8 bases. CDR1 and CDR2 (germline): MDHEN, SYDVKM. Unmatched junction bases numbered 12, after V lost 3 bases and J lost 2 bases. The CDR3 runs 17 residues. The CDR3 sequence: CASSFGRWGLVTYEQYF. DNA for the CDR3: TGTGCCAGCAGTTTTGGGCGATGGGGACTAGTTACCTACGAGCAGTACTTC. The variable domain in full, with the rest retrieved from reference TRBV28 and TRBJ2-7, is DVKVTQSSRYLVKRTGEKVFLECVQDMDHENMFWYRQDPGLGLRLIYFSYDVKMKEKGDIPEGYSVSREKKERFSLILESASTNQTSMYLCASSFGRWGLVTYEQYFGPGTRLTVT.

The J gene is TRBJ2-7, the V gene TRBV7-9; tentative D call: TRBD1 (5 bases). Germline V gene lookup returns CDR1 SEHNR and CDR2 FQNEAQ (reference sequence). The V end lost 3 bases, the J end lost 1 base, and 10 bases lay between the germline ends. This CDR3 is 14 amino acids long. The DNA of the CDR3 is TGTGCCAGCAGCTTCCTGACAGATTCCTACGAGCAGTACTTC. Translation: CASSFLTDSYEQYF.

Comments on this clone: Other DNA sequences in this specimen translate into the identical CDR3. The chain employs TRBV7-2 and TRBJ1-5; D uncertain. The length of the CDR3 is 13 residues. V lost 0 bases and J 4 bases, leaving 4 bases between the germline ends. The V gene's germline CDR1 is SGHTA and CDR2 FQGNSA. This CDR3 is CASSLASNQPQHF. CDR3 bases: TGTGCCAGCAGCTTAGCCAGTAATCAGCCCCAGCATTTT.

This chain joins TRBV5-1 and TRBJ2-1, with D unclear. CDR3 length: 16 residues. V lost 1 base, J lost 2 bases, and 13 bases lay in between. Germline V gives CDR1 SGHRS, CDR2 YFSETQ. CDR3 sequence (DNA): TGCGCCAGCAGCTTGAGGTCGTGGGCCACCTACAATGAGCAGTTCTTC. Translated: CASSLRSWATYNEQFF. Drawing the rest from reference TRBV5-1 and TRBJ2-1, the complete variable domain is KAGVTQTPRYLIKTRGQQVTLSCSPISGHRSVSWYQQTPGQGLQFLFEYFSETQRNKGNFPGRFSGRQFSNSRSEMNVSTLELGDSALYLCASSLRSWATYNEQFFGPGTRLTVL.

This rearrangement joins TRBV10-3 to TRBJ2-3, with D perhaps matching TRBD2 (5 bases). V lost 6 bases and J 6 bases, leaving 16 bases between the germline ends. CDR1 ENHRY and CDR2 SYGVKD come from the germline V gene. This CDR3 has 14 amino acids. The CDR3 region is CAISTSTGGDTQYF. CDR3 DNA: TGTGCCATCAGCACCTCGACTGGAGGCGATACGCAGTATTTT.

The chain combines TRBV18 with TRBJ2-7, with D perhaps TRBD2 (5 bases). In germline, CDR1 is KGHSH, CDR2 LQKENI. Trimming cost V 0 bases and J 3 bases, with 9 bases left between them. CDR3 length: 14 amino acids. DNA of the CDR3: TGTGCCAGCTCACCACCGAACCGGGACTACGAGCAGTACTTC. This sequence encodes CASSPPNRDYEQYF.

In the case of this clone: Other nucleotide sequences in the sample specify the same CDR3. This chain joins TRBV19 and TRBJ1-5, with D possibly TRBD1 on 6 matching bases. Germline V CDR1 and CDR2: LNHDA, SQIVND (reference sequence). V was cut by 4 bases and J by 6 bases, with 7 bases left in between. This CDR3 comprises 12 residues. In DNA form, the CDR3 reads TGTGCCAGTAGTAGCAGGGGTCAGCCCCAGCATTTT. Translating it yields CASSSRGQPQHF. Together with reference TRBV19 and TRBJ1-5, the CDR3 gives the full variable domain: DGGITQSPKYLFRKEGQNVTLSCEQNLNHDAMYWYRQDPGQGLRLIYYSQIVNDFQKGDIAEGYSVSREKKESFPLTVTSAQKNPTAFYLCASSSRGQPQHFGDGTRLSIL.

This chain connects TRBV4-3 to TRBJ2-3; the D call may be TRBD1 or TRBD2 (5 bases each). With 0 bases removed from V and 2 bases from J, the gap between germline ends came to 6 bases. The CDR3 has 14 residues. Germline V gene data show CDR1 as LGHNA and CDR2 as YSLEER. CDR3 region: CASSQEGTTDTQYF. The CDR3 DNA reads TGCGCCAGCAGCCAAGAAGGGACCACAGATACGCAGTATTTT.

The chain combines TRBV5-1 with TRBJ2-2; the match to TRBD1 covers 11 bases. With V trimmed by 3 bases and J by 5 bases, 3 bases remained unmatched. CDR3 length equals 15 residues. Germline values: CDR1 SGHRS, CDR2 YFSETQ. The chain's CDR3 is CASSSGTGGTGELFF. The CDR3 bases are TGCGCCAGCAGCTCCGGGACAGGGGGAACCGGGGAGCTGTTTTTT.

This clone appeared a few times. The chain couples TRBV5-1 to TRBJ2-1; TRBD2 agrees at 16 bases. V dropped 3 bases and J dropped 7; count of bases not matched to a gene: 7. This CDR3 is built from 17 residues. Germline lookup yields CDR1 SGHRS and CDR2 YFSETQ. DNA for the CDR3: TGCGCCAGCAGCTCGGGACTAGCGGGAGGGGGACCAAATGAGCAGTTCTTC. Translating it yields CASSSGLAGGGPNEQFF. The variable domain in full, with the rest retrieved from reference TRBV5-1 and TRBJ2-1, is KAGVTQTPRYLIKTRGQQVTLSCSPISGHRSVSWYQQTPGQGLQFLFEYFSETQRNKGNFPGRFSGRQFSNSRSEMNVSTLELGDSALYLCASSSGLAGGGPNEQFFGPGTRLTVL.

V gene TRBV4-2 combines with J gene TRBJ2-1; tentatively, D is TRBD2 (5 bases). Germline CDR1 and CDR2: LGHNA and YNFKEQ. This CDR3 spans 16 amino acids. Trimming cost V 0 bases and J 5 bases, with 14 bases left between them. The CDR3 DNA sequence: TGTGCCAGCAGCCAAGATCCCCATCCGGGGAACAATGAGCAGTTCTTC. Amino acid sequence: CASSQDPHPGNNEQFF.

The chain couples TRBV5-6 to TRBJ2-1; TRBD2 matches 12 bases. Germline CDR1 SGHDT, CDR2 YYEEEE. The CDR3 runs to 17 residues. Unmatched junction bases numbered 3, after V lost 2 bases and J lost 0 bases. CDR3 protein: CASSFRTSGNSYNEQFF. Here the CDR3 DNA reads TGTGCCAGCAGCTTCAGGACTAGCGGGAACTCCTACAATGAGCAGTTCTTC.

The V and J genes are TRBV6-1 and TRBJ2-3; D gene ambiguous. Trimming took 6 bases from V and 8 from J, leaving 12 bases between them. Germline V gene data show CDR1 as MNHNS and CDR2 as SASEGT. The CDR3 consists of 12 residues. CDR3: CASSPMVGTQYF. CDR3 DNA: TGTGCCAGCAGCCCTATGGTGGGTACGCAGTATTTT.

This chain uses TRBV12-5 with TRBJ2-1, with 7 bases fitting TRBD1. The germline CDR1 and CDR2 sequences are LGHNT and FRNRAP. The CDR3 is 13 amino acids. The V segment lost 7 bases and the J segment 7 bases; nucleotides outside the gene matches: 7. CDR3 loop: CASARGQWNEQFF. In DNA form, the CDR3 reads TGTGCTAGTGCCAGGGGACAGTGGAATGAGCAGTTCTTC.